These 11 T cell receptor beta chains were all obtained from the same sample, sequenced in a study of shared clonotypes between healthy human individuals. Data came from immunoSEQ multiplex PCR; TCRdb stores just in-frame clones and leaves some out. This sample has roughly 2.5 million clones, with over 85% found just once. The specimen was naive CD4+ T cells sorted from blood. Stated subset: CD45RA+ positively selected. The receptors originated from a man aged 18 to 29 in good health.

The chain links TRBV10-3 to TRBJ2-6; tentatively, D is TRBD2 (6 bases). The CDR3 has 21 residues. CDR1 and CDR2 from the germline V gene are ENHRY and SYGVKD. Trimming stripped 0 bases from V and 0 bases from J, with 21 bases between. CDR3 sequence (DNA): TGTGCCATCAGTGAGTCTGCGGGACGCTTCTCCCTCAACTCTGGGGCCAACGTCCTGACTTTC. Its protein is CAISESAGRFSLNSGANVLTF.

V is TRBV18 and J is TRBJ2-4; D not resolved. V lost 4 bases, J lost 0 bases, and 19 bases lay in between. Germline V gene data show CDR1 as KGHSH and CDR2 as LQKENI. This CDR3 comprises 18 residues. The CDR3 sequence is CASSRTGLDFLAKNIQYF. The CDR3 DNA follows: TGTGCCAGCTCACGAACCGGGCTCGACTTTCTAGCCAAAAACATTCAGTACTTC.

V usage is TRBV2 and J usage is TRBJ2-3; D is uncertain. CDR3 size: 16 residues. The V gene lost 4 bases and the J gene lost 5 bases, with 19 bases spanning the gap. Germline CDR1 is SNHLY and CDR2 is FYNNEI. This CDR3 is CASSVFRVKTGDTQYF. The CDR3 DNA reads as TGTGCCAGCAGTGTCTTTCGGGTTAAAACGGGAGATACGCAGTATTTT.

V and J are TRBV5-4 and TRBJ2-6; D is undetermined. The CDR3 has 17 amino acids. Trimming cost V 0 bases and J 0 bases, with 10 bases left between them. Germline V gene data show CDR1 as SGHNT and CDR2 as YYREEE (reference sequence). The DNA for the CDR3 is TGTGCCAGCAGCTTGGCCGGGTCGGCCTCTGGGGCCAACGTCCTGACTTTC. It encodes CASSLAGSASGANVLTF.

The CDR3 region is CASSSLITDTQYF. CDR3 nucleotide sequence: TGTGCCAGCAGCTCCCTTATTACAGATACGCAGTATTTT. The chain combines TRBV7-3 with TRBJ2-3; no clear D. The CDR3 is 13 residues long. Trimming took off 4 bases at V and 3 bases at J, with 8 bases between the two ends. CDR1 and CDR2 (germline): SGHTA, FQGTGA. Combining the CDR3 with reference TRBV7-3 and TRBJ2-3 gives the whole variable domain GAGVSQTPSNKVTEKGKYVELRCDPISGHTALYWYRQSLGQGPEFLIYFQGTGAADDSGLPNDRFFAVRPEGSVSTLKIQRTERGDSAVYLCASSSLITDTQYFGPGTRLTVL.

CDR3 in amino acids: CASITSNYGYTF. CDR3 bases: TGTGCCAGCATCACGAGTAACTATGGCTACACCTTC. This rearrangement joins TRBV6-6 to TRBJ1-2; D gene ambiguous. The CDR3 totals 12 residues. The germline gives CDR1 MNHNY, CDR2 SVGAGI (reference sequence). V was pared by 7 bases and J by 1 base, with 7 bases between.

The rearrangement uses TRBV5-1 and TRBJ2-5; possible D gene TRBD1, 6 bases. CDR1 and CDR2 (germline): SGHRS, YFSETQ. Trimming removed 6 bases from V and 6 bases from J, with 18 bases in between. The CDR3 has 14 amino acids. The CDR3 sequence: CASNEDSPYKTQYF. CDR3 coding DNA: TGCGCCAGCAACGAGGACAGCCCCTATAAGACCCAGTACTTC.

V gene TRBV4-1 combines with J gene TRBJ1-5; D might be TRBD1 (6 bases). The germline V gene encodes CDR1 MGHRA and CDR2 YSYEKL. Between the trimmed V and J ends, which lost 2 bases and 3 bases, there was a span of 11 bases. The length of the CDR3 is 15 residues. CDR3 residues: CASSQLTGSNQPQHF. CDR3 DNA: TGCGCCAGCAGCCAATTGACAGGATCCAATCAGCCCCAGCATTTT.

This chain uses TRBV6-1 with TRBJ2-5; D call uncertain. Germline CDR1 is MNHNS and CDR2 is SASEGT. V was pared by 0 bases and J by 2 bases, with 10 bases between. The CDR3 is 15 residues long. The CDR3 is CASSEAARIQETQYF. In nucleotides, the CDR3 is TGTGCCAGCAGTGAAGCGGCACGTATTCAAGAGACCCAGTACTTC.

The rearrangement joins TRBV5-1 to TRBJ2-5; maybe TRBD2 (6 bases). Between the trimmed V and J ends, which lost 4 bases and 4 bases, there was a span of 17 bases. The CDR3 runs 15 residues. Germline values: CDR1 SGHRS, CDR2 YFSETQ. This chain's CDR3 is CASSPSTSSSETQYF. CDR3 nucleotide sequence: TGCGCCAGCAGCCCCTCGACTAGTTCTTCAGAGACCCAGTACTTC.

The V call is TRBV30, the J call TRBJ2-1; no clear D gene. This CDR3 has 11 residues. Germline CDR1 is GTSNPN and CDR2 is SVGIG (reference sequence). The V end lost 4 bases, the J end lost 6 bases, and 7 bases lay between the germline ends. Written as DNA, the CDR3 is TGTGCCTGGAATCGCGGCAATGAGCAGTTCTTC. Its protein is CAWNRGNEQFF.